The TCR beta chain under discussion was sequenced for a study of radiation and T cells in renal cell carcinoma. Study context: Nephrectomy followed 15 Gy stereotactic body radiation by 4 weeks. Study findings and constraints: Top tumor clonotypes rose in blood 2 weeks post-radiation, then contracted.

This CDR3 is 15 amino acids long. CDR1 SGHAT and CDR2 FQNNGV come from the germline V gene. The ends lost 4 bases at V and 6 bases at J; junction bases unmatched: 4. Time point: blood 2 weeks post-SBRT. Treatment described: 15 Gy SBRT to primary tumor, nephrectomy 4 weeks later. As for this clone: Its specificity is not known.

This table comes from immunoSEQ multiplex PCR, and its TCRdb copy is limited to in-frame clones, with some not included. This table has approximately 23,000 clones, over 70% appearing once. The chain links TRBV11-2 to TRBJ2-2; 11 nucleotides agree with TRBD2. The clonotype comes from a man in his fifties or sixties with renal cell carcinoma. The sample was blood, taken from a patient whose treatment included radiotherapy and nephrectomy. CDR3 region: CASSSLAGGSGELFF. The CDR3 nucleotides read TGTGCCAGCAGCTCGCTAGCGGGAGGTTCCGGGGAGCTGTTTTTT.